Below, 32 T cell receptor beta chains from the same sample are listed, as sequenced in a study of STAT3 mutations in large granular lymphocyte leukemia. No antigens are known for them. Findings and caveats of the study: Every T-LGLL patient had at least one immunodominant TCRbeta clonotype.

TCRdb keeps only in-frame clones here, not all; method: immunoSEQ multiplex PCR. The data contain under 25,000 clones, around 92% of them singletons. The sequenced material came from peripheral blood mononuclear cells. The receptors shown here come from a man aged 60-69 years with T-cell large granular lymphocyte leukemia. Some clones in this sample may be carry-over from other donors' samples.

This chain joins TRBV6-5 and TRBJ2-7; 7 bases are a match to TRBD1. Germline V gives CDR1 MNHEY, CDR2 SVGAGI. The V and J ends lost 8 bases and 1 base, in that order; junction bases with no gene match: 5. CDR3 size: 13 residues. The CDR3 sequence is CASGRQGSYEQYF. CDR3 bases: TGTGCCAGCGGAAGACAGGGTTCCTACGAGCAGTACTTC.

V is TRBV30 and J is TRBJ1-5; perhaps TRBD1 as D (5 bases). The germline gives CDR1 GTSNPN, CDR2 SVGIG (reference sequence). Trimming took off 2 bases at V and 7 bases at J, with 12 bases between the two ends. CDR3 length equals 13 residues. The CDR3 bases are TGTGCCTGGAGTTCGGGGGGAAGGCAGCCCCAGCATTTT. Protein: CAWSSGGRQPQHF.

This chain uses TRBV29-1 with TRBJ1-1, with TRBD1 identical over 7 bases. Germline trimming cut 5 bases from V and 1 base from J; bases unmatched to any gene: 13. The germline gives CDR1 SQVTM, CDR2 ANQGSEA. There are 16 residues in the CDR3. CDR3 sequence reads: CSVKGGLQGRNTEAFF. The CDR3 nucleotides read TGCAGCGTTAAAGGTGGGCTACAGGGGAGGAACACTGAAGCTTTCTTT. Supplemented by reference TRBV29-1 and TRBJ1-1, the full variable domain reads SAVISQKPSRDICQRGTSLTIQCQVDSQVTMMFWYRQQPGQSLTLIATANQGSEATYESGFVIDKFPISRPNLTFSTLTVSNMSPEDSSIYLCSVKGGLQGRNTEAFFGQGTRLTVV.

The DNA of the CDR3 is TGTGCCACCTCGGGTCAACAAATCCTTACTTACACCGGGGAGCTGTTTTTT. It yields the protein CATSGQQILTYTGELFF. The genes are TRBV18 and TRBJ2-2; no reliable D call. Germline lookup yields CDR1 KGHSH and CDR2 LQKENI. Trimming pared 10 bases from V and 3 bases from J, leaving 24 bases between. The CDR3 runs 17 residues.

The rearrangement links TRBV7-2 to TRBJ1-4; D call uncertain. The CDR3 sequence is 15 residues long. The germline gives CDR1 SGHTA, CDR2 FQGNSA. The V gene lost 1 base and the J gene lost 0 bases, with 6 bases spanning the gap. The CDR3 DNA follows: TGTGCCAGCAGCTTAGGGTCAACAACTAATGAAAAACTGTTTTTT. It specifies CASSLGSTTNEKLFF.

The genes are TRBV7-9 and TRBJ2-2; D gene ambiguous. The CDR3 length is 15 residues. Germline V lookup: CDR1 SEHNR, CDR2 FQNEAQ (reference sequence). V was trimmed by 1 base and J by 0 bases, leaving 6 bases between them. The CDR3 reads CASSLGLANTGELFF. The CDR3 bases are TGTGCCAGCAGCTTAGGGCTAGCGAACACCGGGGAGCTGTTTTTT.

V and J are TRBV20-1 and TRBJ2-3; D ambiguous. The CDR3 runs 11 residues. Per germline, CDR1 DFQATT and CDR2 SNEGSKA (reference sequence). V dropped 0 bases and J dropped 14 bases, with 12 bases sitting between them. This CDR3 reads CSARETLMWYF. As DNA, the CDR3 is TGCAGTGCTAGAGAAACCCTCATGTGGTATTTT.

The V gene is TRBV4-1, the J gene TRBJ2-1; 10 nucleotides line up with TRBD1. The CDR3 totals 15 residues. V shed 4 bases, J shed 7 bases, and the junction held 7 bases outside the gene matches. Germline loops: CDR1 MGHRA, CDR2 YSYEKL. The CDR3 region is CASSPTGGAGNEQFF. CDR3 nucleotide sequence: TGCGCCAGCAGCCCGACAGGGGGCGCCGGGAATGAGCAGTTCTTC.

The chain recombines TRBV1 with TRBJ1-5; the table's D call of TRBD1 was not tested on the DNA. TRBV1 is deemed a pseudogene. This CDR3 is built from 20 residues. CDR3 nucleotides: TGCACCAGCAGCCAAGTTCTCCACGGACAGGGGTTGAGCGGAAATCAGCCCCAGCATTTT. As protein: CTSSQVLHGQGLSGNQPQHF.

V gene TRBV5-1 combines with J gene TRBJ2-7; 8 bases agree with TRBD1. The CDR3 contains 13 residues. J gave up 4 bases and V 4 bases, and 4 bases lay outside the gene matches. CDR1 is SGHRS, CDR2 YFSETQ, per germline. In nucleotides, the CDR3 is TGCGCCAGCAGCCTACAGGGGGGTTACGAGCAGTACTTC. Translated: CASSLQGGYEQYF.

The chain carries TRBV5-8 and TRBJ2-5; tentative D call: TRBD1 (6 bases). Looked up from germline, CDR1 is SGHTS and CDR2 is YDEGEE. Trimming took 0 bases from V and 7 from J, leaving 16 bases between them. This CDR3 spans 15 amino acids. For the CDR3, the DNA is TGTGCCAGCAGCTTGGACGGGCGTTCCAGGGGGACCCAGTACTTC. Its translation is CASSLDGRSRGTQYF.

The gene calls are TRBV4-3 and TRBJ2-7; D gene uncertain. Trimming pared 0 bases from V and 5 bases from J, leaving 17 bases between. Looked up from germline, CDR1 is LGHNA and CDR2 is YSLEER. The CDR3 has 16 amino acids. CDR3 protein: CASSQESLTPYDEQYF. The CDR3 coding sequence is TGCGCCAGCAGCCAAGAAAGCCTTACACCCTACGACGAGCAGTACTTC.

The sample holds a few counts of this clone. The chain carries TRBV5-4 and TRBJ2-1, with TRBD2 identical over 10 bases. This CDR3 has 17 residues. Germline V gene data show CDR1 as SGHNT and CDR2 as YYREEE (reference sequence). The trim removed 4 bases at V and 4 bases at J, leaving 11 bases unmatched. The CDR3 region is CASSPTQGLAVYNEQFF. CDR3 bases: TGTGCCAGCAGCCCAACCCAAGGACTAGCGGTATACAATGAGCAGTTCTTC.

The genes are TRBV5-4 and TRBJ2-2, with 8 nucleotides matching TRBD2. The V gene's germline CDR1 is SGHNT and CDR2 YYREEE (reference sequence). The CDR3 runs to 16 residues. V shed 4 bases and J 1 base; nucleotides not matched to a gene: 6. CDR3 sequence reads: CASSPQTSENTGELFF. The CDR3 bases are TGTGCCAGCAGCCCCCAGACTAGCGAGAACACCGGGGAGCTGTTTTTT.

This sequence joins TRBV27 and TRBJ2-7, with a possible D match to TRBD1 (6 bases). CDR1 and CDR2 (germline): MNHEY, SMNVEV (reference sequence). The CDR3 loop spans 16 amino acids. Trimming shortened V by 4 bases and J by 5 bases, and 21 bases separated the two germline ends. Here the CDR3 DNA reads TGTGCCAGCAGTTCCCTCGGCAGGGGTCTTCTCCACGAGCAGTACTTC. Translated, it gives CASSSLGRGLLHEQYF.

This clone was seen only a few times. The CDR3 DNA sequence: TGTGCCAGCTCAACCTCCCCCGGACTAGCAGCCTACGAGCAGTACTTC. Its protein product is CASSTSPGLAAYEQYF. The V call is TRBV18, the J call TRBJ2-7; 8 bases are shared with TRBD2. Germline trimming cut 5 bases from V and 2 bases from J; bases unmatched to any gene: 11. Germline loops: CDR1 KGHSH, CDR2 LQKENI. The CDR3 has 16 amino acids. The whole variable domain, remainder taken from reference TRBV18 and TRBJ2-7, is NAGVMQNPRHLVRRRGQEARLRCSPMKGHSHVYWYRQLPEEGLKFMVYLQKENIIDESGMPKERFSAEFPKEGPSILRIQQVVRGDSAAYFCASSTSPGLAAYEQYFGPGTRLTVT.

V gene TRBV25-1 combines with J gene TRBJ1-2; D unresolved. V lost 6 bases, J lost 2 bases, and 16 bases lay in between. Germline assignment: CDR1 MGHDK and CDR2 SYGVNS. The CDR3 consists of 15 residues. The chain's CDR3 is CASSTTYGVNYGYTF. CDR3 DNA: TGTGCCAGCAGCACAACGTATGGGGTCAACTATGGCTACACCTTC.

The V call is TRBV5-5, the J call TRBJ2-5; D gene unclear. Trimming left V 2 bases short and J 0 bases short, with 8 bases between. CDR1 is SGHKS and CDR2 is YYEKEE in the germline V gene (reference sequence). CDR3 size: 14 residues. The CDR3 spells CASSLFTYQETQYF. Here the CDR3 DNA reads TGTGCCAGCAGCTTATTTACGTACCAAGAGACCCAGTACTTC. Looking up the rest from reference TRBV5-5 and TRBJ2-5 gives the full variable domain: DAGVTQSPTHLIKTRGQQVTLRCSPISGHKSVSWYQQVLGQGPQFIFQYYEKEERGRGNFPDRFSARQFPNYSSELNVNALLLGDSALYLCASSLFTYQETQYFGPGTRLLVL.

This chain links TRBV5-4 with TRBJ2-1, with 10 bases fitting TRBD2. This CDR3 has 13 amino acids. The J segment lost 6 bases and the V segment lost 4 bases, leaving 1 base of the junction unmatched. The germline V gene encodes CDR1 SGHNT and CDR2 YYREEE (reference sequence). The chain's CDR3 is CASSRTSGNEQFF. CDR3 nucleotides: TGTGCCAGCAGCCGGACTAGCGGCAATGAGCAGTTCTTC.

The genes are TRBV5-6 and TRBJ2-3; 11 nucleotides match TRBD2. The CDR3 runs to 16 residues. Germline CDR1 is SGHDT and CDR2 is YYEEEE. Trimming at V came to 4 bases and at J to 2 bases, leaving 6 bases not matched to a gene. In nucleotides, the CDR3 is TGTGCCAGCAGCGGGGGACTAGCGGTAACCACAGATACGCAGTATTTT. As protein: CASSGGLAVTTDTQYF.

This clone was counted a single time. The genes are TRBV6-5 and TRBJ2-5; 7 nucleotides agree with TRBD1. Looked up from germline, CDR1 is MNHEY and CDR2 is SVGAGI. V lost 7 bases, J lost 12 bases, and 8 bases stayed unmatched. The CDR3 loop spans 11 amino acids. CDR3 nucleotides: TGTGCCAGCACTAGGGGGACAGAAAAGTACTTC. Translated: CASTRGTEKYF.

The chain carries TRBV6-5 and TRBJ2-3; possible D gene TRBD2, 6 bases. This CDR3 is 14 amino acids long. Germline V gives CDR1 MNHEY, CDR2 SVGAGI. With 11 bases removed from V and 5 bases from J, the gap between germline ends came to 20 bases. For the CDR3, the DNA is TGTGCCTCCTCATCCGGACTCGGGGGAGATACGCAGTATTTT. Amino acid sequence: CASSSGLGGDTQYF.

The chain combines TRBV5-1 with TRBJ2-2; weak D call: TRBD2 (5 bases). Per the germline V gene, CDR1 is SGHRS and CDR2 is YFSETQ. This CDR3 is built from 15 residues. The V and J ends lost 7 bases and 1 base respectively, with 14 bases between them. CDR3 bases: TGCGCCAGCGTCGCGCTAGCTAAGAACACCGGGGAGCTGTTTTTT. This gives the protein CASVALAKNTGELFF.

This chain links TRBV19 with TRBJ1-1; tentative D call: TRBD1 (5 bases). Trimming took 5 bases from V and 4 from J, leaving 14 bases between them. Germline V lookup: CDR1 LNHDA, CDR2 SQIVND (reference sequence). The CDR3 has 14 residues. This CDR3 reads CASSEMGRGTEAFF. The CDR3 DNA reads TGTGCCAGTAGTGAGATGGGACGGGGCACTGAAGCTTTCTTT.

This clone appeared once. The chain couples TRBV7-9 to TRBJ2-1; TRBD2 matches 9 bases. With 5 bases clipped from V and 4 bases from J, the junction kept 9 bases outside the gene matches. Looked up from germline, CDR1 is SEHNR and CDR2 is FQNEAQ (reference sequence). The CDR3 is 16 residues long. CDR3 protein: CASSPRSSGSYNEQFF. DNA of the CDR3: TGTGCCAGCAGCCCCAGGAGTAGCGGGAGTTACAATGAGCAGTTCTTC. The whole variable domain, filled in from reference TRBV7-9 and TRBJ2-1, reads DTGVSQNPRHKITKRGQNVTFRCDPISEHNRLYWYRQTLGQGPEFLTYFQNEAQLEKSRLLSDRFSAERPKGSFSTLEIQRTEQGDSAMYLCASSPRSSGSYNEQFFGPGTRLTVL.

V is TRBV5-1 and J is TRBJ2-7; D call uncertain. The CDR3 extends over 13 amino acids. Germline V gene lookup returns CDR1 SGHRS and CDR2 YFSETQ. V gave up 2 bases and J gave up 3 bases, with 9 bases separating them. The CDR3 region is CASSFGRNYEQYF. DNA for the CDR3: TGCGCCAGCAGCTTCGGACGGAACTACGAGCAGTACTTC.

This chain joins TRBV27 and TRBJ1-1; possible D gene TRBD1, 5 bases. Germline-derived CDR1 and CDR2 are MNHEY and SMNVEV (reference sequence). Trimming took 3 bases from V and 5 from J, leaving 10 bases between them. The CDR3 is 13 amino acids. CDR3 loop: CASSFTGQTEAFF. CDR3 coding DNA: TGTGCCAGCAGTTTTACAGGCCAAACTGAAGCTTTCTTT.

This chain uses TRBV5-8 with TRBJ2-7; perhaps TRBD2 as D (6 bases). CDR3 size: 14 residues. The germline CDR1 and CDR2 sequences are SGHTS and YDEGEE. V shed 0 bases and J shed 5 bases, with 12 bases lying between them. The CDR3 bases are TGTGCCAGCAGCTTGGGATTAGCGGAACACGAGCAGTACTTC. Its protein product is CASSLGLAEHEQYF.

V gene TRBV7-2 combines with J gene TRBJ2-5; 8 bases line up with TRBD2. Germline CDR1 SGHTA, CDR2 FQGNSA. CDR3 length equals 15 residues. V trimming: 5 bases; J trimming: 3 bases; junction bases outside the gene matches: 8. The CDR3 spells CASSQLLSGKETQYF. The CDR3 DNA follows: TGTGCCAGCAGCCAATTACTTAGCGGGAAAGAGACCCAGTACTTC.

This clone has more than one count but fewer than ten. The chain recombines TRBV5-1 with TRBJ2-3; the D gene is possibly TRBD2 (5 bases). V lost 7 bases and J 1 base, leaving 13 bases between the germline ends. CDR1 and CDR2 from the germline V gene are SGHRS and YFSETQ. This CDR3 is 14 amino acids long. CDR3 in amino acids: CASSSGWGTDTQYF. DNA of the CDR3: TGCGCCAGCTCGAGCGGATGGGGCACAGATACGCAGTATTTT.

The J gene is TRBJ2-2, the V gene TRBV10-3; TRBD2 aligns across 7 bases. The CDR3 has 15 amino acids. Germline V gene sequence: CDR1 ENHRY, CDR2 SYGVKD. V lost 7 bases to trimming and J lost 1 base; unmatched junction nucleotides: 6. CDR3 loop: CAIKSGTENTGELFF. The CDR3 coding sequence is TGTGCCATCAAAAGCGGGACGGAGAACACCGGGGAGCTGTTTTTT.

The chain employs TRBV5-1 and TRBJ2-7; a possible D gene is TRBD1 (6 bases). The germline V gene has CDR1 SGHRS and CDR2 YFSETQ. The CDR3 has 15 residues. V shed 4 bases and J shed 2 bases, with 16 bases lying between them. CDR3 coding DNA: TGCGCCAGCAGCCGGACAATGACAGGAACCTACGAGCAGTACTTC. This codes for CASSRTMTGTYEQYF.